The source of this TCR beta chain is a study of radiation and T cells in renal cell carcinoma. In the study overall: Nephrectomy followed 15 Gy stereotactic body radiation by 4 weeks.

A remark on this clone: What it binds is unknown.

Study conclusions and caveats: Without pretreatment biopsies, baseline tumor clonotype presence was undetermined. From baseline, blood top tumor clonotypes peaked at 2 weeks post-radiation.

The protocol was immunoSEQ multiplex PCR, while the TCRdb copy is restricted to in-frame clones and leaves out a portion. This table has about 49,000 clones, 75% to 85% appearing once. The germline V gene encodes CDR1 MGHRA and CDR2 YSYEKL. J gave up 3 bases and V 4 bases, and 10 bases lay outside the gene matches. This CDR3 comprises 16 residues. Time point specified: baseline pretreatment blood. The sample's treatment: 15 Gy SBRT to primary tumor, nephrectomy 4 weeks later. Radiation-treated patients gave blood at baseline, week 2 and week 4. The sample consisted of blood, taken from a patient whose treatment included radiotherapy and nephrectomy. The clonotype originates from a woman in her 70s with renal cell carcinoma. The rearrangement joins TRBV4-1 to TRBJ2-7; 9 positions match TRBD1. This CDR3 is CASSLIRTGDLYEQYF. CDR3 in DNA: TGCGCCAGCAGCCTCATTCGGACAGGGGACCTCTACGAGCAGTACTTC.